This note documents a single T cell receptor (beta chain) sequence. Its antigen remains unidentified. This entry comes from a study of identical twins. After template switching added a universal primer site, the resulting cDNA carried unique molecular identifiers. TCRdb reprocessed the 5' RACE reads via MiXCR and lists one record per CDR3 protein. The data show hundreds of thousands of distinct CDR3 sequences, with approximately 13% seen just once and around 7.2% held by the top ten. Points from the study as a whole: For monozygotic twins, models underestimated out-of-frame TCR alpha sharing. Among out-of-frame alpha sequences shared by twins, low generation probability occurred in excess.

The same specimen was also included in a second study, on yellow fever vaccine responses in identical twins. That source adds: Twins' vaccine T cell response reportedly seemed partly convergent, partly personalized.

This receptor was taken from a young woman in good health. Sequenced sample: CD8+ T cells sorted from blood.

The CDR3 loop reads CASSLVGSGSDEQYF. The CDR3, as DNA: TGCGCCAGCAGCTTGGTTGGTAGCGGGAGTGACGAGCAGTACTTC. The chain employs TRBV5-1 and TRBJ2-7, with 9 bases aligning to TRBD2. The trim removed 0 bases at V and 5 bases at J, leaving 6 bases unmatched. The germline CDR1 and CDR2 sequences are SGHRS and YFSETQ. This CDR3 region has 15 residues.